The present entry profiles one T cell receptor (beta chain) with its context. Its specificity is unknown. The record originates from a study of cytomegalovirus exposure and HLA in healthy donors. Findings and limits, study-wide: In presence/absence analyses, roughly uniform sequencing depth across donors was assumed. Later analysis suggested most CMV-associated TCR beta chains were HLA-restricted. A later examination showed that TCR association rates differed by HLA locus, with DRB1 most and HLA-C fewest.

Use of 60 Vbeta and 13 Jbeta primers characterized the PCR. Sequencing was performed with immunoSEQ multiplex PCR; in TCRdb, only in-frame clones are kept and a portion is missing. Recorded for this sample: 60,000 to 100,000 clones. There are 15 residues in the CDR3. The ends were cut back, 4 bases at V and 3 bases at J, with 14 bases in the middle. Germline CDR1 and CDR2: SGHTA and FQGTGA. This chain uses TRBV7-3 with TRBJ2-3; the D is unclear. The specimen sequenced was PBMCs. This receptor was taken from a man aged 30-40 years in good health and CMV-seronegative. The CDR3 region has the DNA TGTGCCAGCAGCTATTCCCTAGTGGCAACAGATACGCAGTATTTT. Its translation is CASSYSLVATDTQYF.